Following are 25 T cell receptor beta chains from one sample sequenced in a study of blood T cell repertoires in COVID-19. Profiling relied on immunoSEQ multiplex PCR, and the TCRdb table lists in-frame clones only, not all of them. The table includes 200,000 to 300,000 clones, around nine tenths detected once. The sample was peripheral blood. The receptors come from a man aged 25 to 40 with COVID-19, enrolled during active disease.

The chain couples TRBV24-1 to TRBJ1-2; the match to TRBD1 covers 7 bases. With 3 bases clipped from V and 8 bases from J, the junction kept 5 bases outside the gene matches. The CDR3 length is 13 residues. The germline V gene encodes CDR1 KGHDR and CDR2 SFDVKD. CDR3 region: CATSDGTADGYTF. The CDR3 bases are TGTGCCACCAGTGATGGGACAGCGGACGGCTACACCTTC.

The V gene is TRBV28, the J gene TRBJ1-5, with a possible D match to TRBD1 (5 bases). Trimming left V 3 bases short and J 7 bases short, with 13 bases between. This CDR3 is 14 amino acids long. Germline assignment: CDR1 MDHEN and CDR2 SYDVKM. The CDR3 region has the DNA TGTGCCAGCAGTTTCAGAGACAGTACCCAGCCCCAGCATTTT. Translating gives CASSFRDSTQPQHF.

This sequence joins TRBV10-2 and TRBJ2-7, with 7 bases lining up with TRBD1. This CDR3 is built from 14 residues. The germline CDR1 and CDR2 sequences are WSHSY and SAAADI. With 8 bases clipped from V and 2 bases from J, the junction kept 9 bases outside the gene matches. Here the CDR3 reads CASSGGYETYEQYF. Written as DNA, the CDR3 is TGCGCCAGCTCAGGGGGTTATGAGACCTACGAGCAGTACTTC.

The gene calls are TRBV5-4 and TRBJ1-3, with D perhaps TRBD1 (5 bases). V lost 0 bases to trimming and J lost 4 bases, with 14 bases between them. Germline CDR1 SGHNT, CDR2 YYREEE (reference sequence). The length of the CDR3 is 16 residues. CDR3 region: CASSLDTQGSGNTIYF. DNA for the CDR3: TGTGCCAGCAGCTTGGATACGCAGGGCAGCGGAAACACCATATATTTT.

J is TRBJ1-6 and V is TRBV28; D is uncertain. CDR1 is MDHEN and CDR2 is SYDVKM in the germline V gene. V lost 3 bases and J lost 5, with 20 bases in between. This CDR3 contains 18 residues. The CDR3 protein is CASSLLGIAPRDNSPLHF. The CDR3, as DNA: TGTGCCAGCAGTTTGCTAGGTATTGCCCCACGGGATAATTCACCCCTCCACTTT.

The chain has TRBV4-1 and TRBJ2-5, with 11 bases matching TRBD2. This CDR3 contains 15 residues. Trimming took 0 bases from V and 3 from J; bases not matched to a gene: 0. Germline V gives CDR1 MGHRA, CDR2 YSYEKL. The CDR3 region has the DNA TGCGCCAGCAGCCAAGAACTAGCGGGGGAAGAGACCCAGTACTTC. Encoded protein: CASSQELAGEETQYF.

This clone was counted once. V gene TRBV12-3 or TRBV12-4 combines with J gene TRBJ2-1, with 7 bases fitting TRBD1. Unmatched junction bases numbered 3, after V lost 6 bases and J lost 4 bases. The CDR3 contains 13 residues. The CDR3, as DNA: TGTGCCAGCAGCTGGGACAGATACAATGAGCAGTTCTTC. Amino acid sequence: CASSWDRYNEQFF.

The CDR3: CASTVDRVGSPLHF. The CDR3 DNA sequence: TGTGCCAGCACTGTGGACAGGGTGGGTTCACCCCTCCACTTT. This chain joins TRBV6-5 and TRBJ1-6; 8 bases line up with TRBD1. In germline, CDR1 is MNHEY, CDR2 SVGAGI. Trimming took 7 bases from V and 9 from J; bases not matched to a gene: 8. This CDR3 contains 14 residues.

The chain carries TRBV12-3 or TRBV12-4 and TRBJ1-1; D is undetermined. The CDR3 loop spans 13 amino acids. V was cut by 7 bases and J by 0 bases, with 9 bases left in between. CDR3 sequence reads: CASIRDMNTEAFF. CDR3 nucleotides: TGTGCCAGCATCCGAGACATGAACACTGAAGCTTTCTTT.

The rearrangement joins TRBV4-1 to TRBJ2-5; 10 nucleotides line up with TRBD1. The germline gives CDR1 MGHRA, CDR2 YSYEKL. CDR3 length equals 16 residues. The V segment lost 3 bases and the J segment 5 bases; nucleotides outside the gene matches: 9. DNA for the CDR3: TGCGCCAGCAGCCAGGTGTTTGACAGGGGGCGGGAGACCCAGTACTTC. This gives the protein CASSQVFDRGRETQYF.

Comments on this clone: It is unclear where the CDR3 begins or ends on the DNA, so no DNA is shown, and the CDR3 is as TCRdb lists it. This chain links TRBV29-1 with TRBJ1-1. Looked up from germline, CDR1 is SQVTM and CDR2 is ANQGSEA. Both ends counted, the CDR3 spans 12 residues. The CDR3 protein is CSVEVLRAEAFF.

This chain joins TRBV19 and TRBJ1-1, with 11 nucleotides matching TRBD1. CDR3 length: 13 residues. V lost 4 bases and J lost 6; bases outside the gene matches: 1. Germline CDR1 and CDR2: LNHDA and SQIVND (reference sequence). This chain's CDR3 is CASSRDRGSEAFF. In DNA form, the CDR3 reads TGTGCCAGTAGTAGGGACAGGGGGTCTGAAGCTTTCTTT.

The CDR3 reads CASRSGQGFYQPQHF. Written as DNA, the CDR3 is TGTGCCAGTCGCTCGGGACAGGGGTTTTATCAGCCCCAGCATTTT. V and J are TRBV19 and TRBJ1-5; TRBD1 matches 10 bases. This CDR3 comprises 15 residues. Unmatched junction bases numbered 9, after V lost 8 bases and J lost 5 bases. Germline lookup yields CDR1 LNHDA and CDR2 SQIVND (reference sequence).

CDR3 amino acids: CASSYSDRYYGYTF. CDR3 DNA: TGTGCCAGCAGTTACTCGGACAGGTATTATGGCTACACCTTC. This sequence joins TRBV6-6 and TRBJ1-2; 7 bases line up with TRBD1. This CDR3 region has 14 residues. The germline V gene encodes CDR1 MNHNY and CDR2 SVGAGI (reference sequence). Germline trimming cut 0 bases from V and 5 bases from J; bases unmatched to any gene: 3.

The chain carries TRBV11-3 and TRBJ2-2; TRBD2 agrees at 10 bases. Per the germline V gene, CDR1 is SGHNT and CDR2 is YENEEA. After removal of 3 bases from V and 5 bases from J, the junction contained 6 bases not matched to a gene. This CDR3 contains 16 residues. The CDR3 nucleotides are TGTGCCAGCAGCTTCCTAGCGGGGGAAAGGACCGGGGAGCTGTTTTTT. This gives the protein CASSFLAGERTGELFF.

This rearrangement joins TRBV7-7 to TRBJ2-5; 13 nucleotides match TRBD2. Germline V gene sequence: CDR1 SSHAT, CDR2 FNYEAQ (reference sequence). V trimming: 1 base; J trimming: 2 bases; junction bases outside the gene matches: 7. This CDR3 spans 18 amino acids. CDR3 residues: CASSLGTSGGHVQETQYF. CDR3 DNA: TGTGCCAGCAGCTTAGGGACTAGCGGGGGCCACGTACAAGAGACCCAGTACTTC. Full variable domain (missing parts from reference TRBV7-7 and TRBJ2-5): GAGVSQSPRYKVTKRGQDVTLRCDPISSHATLYWYQQALGQGPEFLTYFNYEAQPDKSGLPSDRFSAERPEGSISTLTIQRTEQRDSAMYRCASSLGTSGGHVQETQYFGPGTRLLVL.

The chain carries TRBV11-1 and TRBJ2-3; D unresolved. Germline CDR1 is SGHAT and CDR2 is FQDESV (reference sequence). V was shortened by 1 base and J by 6 bases, with 11 bases between the two germline ends. The CDR3 runs to 14 residues. The CDR3 DNA is TGTGCCAGCAGCTTAGGTTCGTCCCCGGATACGCAGTATTTT. This codes for CASSLGSSPDTQYF.

The chain has TRBV11-1 and TRBJ2-5; TRBD1 matches 12 bases. Trimming at V came to 5 bases and at J to 3 bases, leaving 4 bases not matched to a gene. Germline CDR1 is SGHAT and CDR2 is FQDESV (reference sequence). This CDR3 spans 15 amino acids. Written as DNA, the CDR3 is TGTGCCAGCAGCGCCGGGACAGGGGGCGAAGAGACCCAGTACTTC. Translated: CASSAGTGGEETQYF.

The chain employs TRBV29-1 and TRBJ1-1; 7 nucleotides agree with TRBD1. The V gene end was trimmed by 7 bases and the J gene end by 4 bases; junction bases not matched to a gene: 6. CDR3 length: 12 residues. The germline V gene encodes CDR1 SQVTM and CDR2 ANQGSEA. The CDR3 sequence: CSARSGGTEAFF. The CDR3 nucleotides read TGCAGCGCACGCTCAGGGGGCACTGAAGCTTTCTTT.

The rearrangement joins TRBV2 to TRBJ1-1; 7 bases line up with TRBD1. V lost 3 bases and J lost 0; bases outside the gene matches: 4. CDR3 size: 15 residues. The V gene's germline CDR1 is SNHLY and CDR2 FYNNEI. CDR3 amino acids: CASSDPTGMNTEAFF. For the CDR3, the DNA is TGTGCCAGCAGTGACCCGACAGGGATGAACACTGAAGCTTTCTTT.

In its sample, this clone was seen once. This chain uses TRBV4-1 with TRBJ1-1; 7 bases line up with TRBD1. Germline loops: CDR1 MGHRA, CDR2 YSYEKL. The CDR3 runs 17 residues. Trimming cost V 0 bases and J 0 bases; bases outside gene matches: 7. The CDR3 bases are TGCGCCAGCAGCCAAGATCCGACAGGGCAGCTGAACACTGAAGCTTTCTTT. Translation: CASSQDPTGQLNTEAFF.

The chain has TRBV5-1 and TRBJ2-3; 7 bases map to TRBD1. V trimming: 4 bases; J trimming: 2 bases; junction bases outside the gene matches: 4. CDR3 size: 14 residues. Germline CDR1 is SGHRS and CDR2 is YFSETQ. The CDR3 loop is CASSPGQITDTQYF. For the CDR3, the DNA is TGCGCCAGCAGCCCGGGACAGATCACAGATACGCAGTATTTT.

This chain connects TRBV27 to TRBJ2-1, with TRBD2 matching 11 bases. With 2 bases clipped from V and 1 base from J, the junction kept 4 bases outside the gene matches. CDR1 is MNHEY and CDR2 is SMNVEV in the germline V gene (reference sequence). This CDR3 spans 17 amino acids. CDR3: CASSLLAGGLSYNEQFF. CDR3 sequence (DNA): TGTGCCAGCAGTTTACTAGCGGGGGGCCTATCCTACAATGAGCAGTTCTTC.

The genes are TRBV19 and TRBJ1-4; TRBD1 aligns across 9 bases. With V trimmed by 5 bases and J by 8 bases, 9 bases remained unmatched. The CDR3 loop spans 15 amino acids. The V gene's germline CDR1 is LNHDA and CDR2 SQIVND (reference sequence). The CDR3 protein is CASSAGTGPWEKLFF. The CDR3 DNA reads TGTGCCAGTAGTGCCGGGACAGGGCCTTGGGAAAAACTGTTTTTT.

V and J are TRBV6-5 and TRBJ2-2; the match to TRBD2 covers 8 bases. Germline CDR1 is MNHEY and CDR2 is SVGAGI. J gave up 6 bases and V 6 bases, and 3 bases lay outside the gene matches. The CDR3 has 13 residues. This CDR3 is CASRTGGPGELFF. The CDR3 DNA follows: TGTGCCAGCAGGACGGGGGGGCCCGGGGAGCTGTTTTTT.